The next 23 T cell receptor beta chains were all read from a single sample in a study of T cells after yellow fever vaccination. A single record per CDR3 protein comes from TCRdb applying MiXCR to the 5' RACE reads. In the table there are under 400,000 distinct CDR3 sequences, roughly 12% of which are singletons. The sample consisted of PBMCs, taken on the day of the first yellow fever vaccination. These receptors all come from a man between 18 and 29 years old who received the YFV17D yellow fever vaccine.

This clonotype was observed at least ten times. This chain connects TRBV27 to TRBJ2-5, with D hard to call. This CDR3 has 14 amino acids. Germline CDR1 is MNHEY and CDR2 is SMNVEV (reference sequence). V was pared by 4 bases and J by 4 bases, with 13 bases between. As DNA, the CDR3 is TGTGCCAGCAGTTCCCCGGCGAGCCTAGAGACCCAGTACTTC. It encodes CASSSPASLETQYF.

The chain carries TRBV20-1 and TRBJ2-3; tentatively, D is TRBD2 (6 bases). The CDR3 spans 12 residues. Trimming cost V 6 bases and J 4 bases, with 11 bases left between them. Looked up from germline, CDR1 is DFQATT and CDR2 is SNEGSKA (reference sequence). The CDR3 loop is CSAPGLPDTQYF. CDR3 nucleotides: TGCAGTGCCCCTGGACTACCAGATACGCAGTATTTT.

The V and J genes are TRBV7-9 and TRBJ1-1; a possible D gene is TRBD1 (6 bases). CDR3 length equals 13 residues. Germline V gene data show CDR1 as SEHNR and CDR2 as FQNEAQ (reference sequence). With 5 bases removed from V and 3 bases from J, the gap between germline ends came to 10 bases. The CDR3 sequence: CASSTWTDTEAFF. The CDR3 nucleotides read TGTGCCAGCAGCACTTGGACAGACACTGAAGCTTTCTTT.

This clonotype has more than one count but fewer than ten. V is TRBV20-1 and J is TRBJ2-2; the D gene could be TRBD1 or TRBD2 (6 bases each). CDR1 is DFQATT, CDR2 SNEGSKA, per germline (reference sequence). The germline V and J ends were trimmed by 3 bases and 5 bases, with 13 bases remaining between them. The CDR3 extends over 14 amino acids. CDR3 sequence (DNA): TGCAGTGCTAGTCGAGGGGGGAGGACCGGGGAGCTGTTTTTT. This encodes CSASRGGRTGELFF.

This clonotype was found a few times. This chain uses TRBV5-1 with TRBJ2-1, with D unresolved. This CDR3 contains 16 residues. The V end was cut by 0 bases, the J end by 3 bases, with 13 bases between. Per the germline V gene, CDR1 is SGHRS and CDR2 is YFSETQ. This CDR3 reads CASSLARVPIYNEQFF. The CDR3 DNA is TGCGCCAGCAGCTTGGCTAGGGTTCCCATCTACAATGAGCAGTTCTTC.

There are a few counts of this clonotype. The chain recombines TRBV12-3 or TRBV12-4 with TRBJ2-5, with TRBD2 matching 7 bases. CDR3 length equals 14 residues. The V gene end was trimmed by 4 bases and the J gene end by 2 bases; junction bases not matched to a gene: 4. In DNA form, the CDR3 reads TGTGCCAGCAGTTCCCGGACTAGACAAGAGACCCAGTACTTC. Amino acid sequence: CASSSRTRQETQYF.

This sequence joins TRBV11-3 and TRBJ1-1, with D hard to call. In germline, CDR1 is SGHNT, CDR2 YENEEA. V dropped 5 bases and J dropped 0 bases, with 13 bases sitting between them. CDR3 length: 15 residues. CDR3 bases: TGTGCCAGCAGCCTCTCATCTCGACTGAACACTGAAGCTTTCTTT. Translating gives CASSLSSRLNTEAFF.

As DNA, the CDR3 is TGTGCCAGCAGCTCCGGAGGCGGGACAGACTACACAGATACGCAGTATTTT. Its translation is CASSSGGGTDYTDTQYF. V is TRBV11-2 and J is TRBJ2-3, with D possibly being TRBD1 (7 bases). Trimming took 4 bases from V and 2 from J, leaving 19 bases between them. Germline loops: CDR1 SGHAT, CDR2 FQNNGV. This CDR3 has 17 amino acids.

The chain has TRBV21-1 and TRBJ1-1. TRBV21-1 is termed a pseudogene. This CDR3 region has 14 residues. CDR3 in DNA: TGTGCCAGCAGCACGTATCAGGCGAACACTGAAGCTTTCTTT. Protein product: CASSTYQANTEAFF.

The J gene is TRBJ1-3, the V gene TRBV5-1; maybe TRBD1 (5 bases). Germline CDR1 reads SGHRS; CDR2 reads YFSETQ. The CDR3 runs 15 residues. The V gene lost 5 bases and the J gene lost 4 bases, with 16 bases spanning the gap. In DNA, the CDR3 is TGCGCCAGCAGTGTATCGGGGGGTAAAGGAAACACCATATATTTT. Translation: CASSVSGGKGNTIYF.

V and J are TRBV11-2 and TRBJ2-6; D unresolved. V gave up 0 bases and J gave up 0 bases, with 3 bases separating them. Per the germline V gene, CDR1 is SGHAT and CDR2 is FQNNGV. CDR3 length equals 15 residues. The CDR3 nucleotides are TGTGCCAGCAGCTTAGAGCTCTCTGGGGCCAACGTCCTGACTTTC. Translated, it gives CASSLELSGANVLTF.

The genes are TRBV10-3 and TRBJ1-5; D gene uncertain. Germline lookup yields CDR1 ENHRY and CDR2 SYGVKD. There are 16 residues in the CDR3. V was trimmed by 5 bases and J by 0 bases, leaving 14 bases between them. CDR3: CAISPNPADSNQPQHF. CDR3 in DNA: TGTGCCATCAGTCCAAACCCGGCAGATAGCAATCAGCCCCAGCATTTT.

This clonotype was seen only a few times. The V call is TRBV5-1, the J call TRBJ2-3, with TRBD2 matching over 7 bases. V dropped 5 bases and J dropped 0; count of bases not matched to a gene: 3. The germline CDR1 and CDR2 sequences are SGHRS and YFSETQ. This CDR3 contains 14 residues. CDR3 bases: TGCGCCAGCAGGGTGACTAGCAGCACAGATACGCAGTATTTT. Translated: CASRVTSSTDTQYF.

The chain is built from TRBV10-3 and TRBJ2-6; no firm D call. The CDR3 contains 17 residues. Trimming pared 4 bases from V and 2 bases from J, leaving 15 bases between. CDR1 and CDR2 from the germline V gene are ENHRY and SYGVKD. Here the CDR3 DNA reads TGTGCCATCAGTGCGAAGGGAAAGGGTACTGGGGCCAACGTCCTGACTTTC. Residues: CAISAKGKGTGANVLTF.

The chain combines TRBV19 with TRBJ1-1, with unresolved D. V lost 2 bases and J 1 base, leaving 8 bases between the germline ends. CDR3 length: 14 amino acids. From germline, CDR1 is LNHDA and CDR2 SQIVND (reference sequence). The CDR3 DNA follows: TGTGCCAGTAGTATAATGTACTGGAACACTGAAGCTTTCTTT. This sequence encodes CASSIMYWNTEAFF.

This clonotype was counted between two and nine times. CDR3 sequence reads: CSVEGSGGGGTDTQYF. The CDR3 DNA follows: TGCAGCGTTGAGGGTTCTGGCGGGGGTGGGACAGATACGCAGTATTTT. The chain joins TRBV29-1 to TRBJ2-3; 7 bases fit TRBD2. The CDR3 length is 16 residues. The germline CDR1 and CDR2 sequences are SQVTM and ANQGSEA. The J segment lost 3 bases and the V segment lost 3 bases, leaving 12 bases of the junction unmatched.

This clonotype showed up just a few times. The V gene is TRBV18, the J gene TRBJ2-1, with 7 positions matching TRBD2. The CDR3 runs to 15 residues. V lost 4 bases and J lost 6; bases outside the gene matches: 9. From germline, CDR1 is KGHSH and CDR2 LQKENI. DNA of the CDR3: TGTGCCAGCTCACGAAGACTAGCTAACGGCAATGAGCAGTTCTTC. Protein: CASSRRLANGNEQFF.

In this sample, this clonotype turned up a few times. The chain carries TRBV4-2 and TRBJ2-5; 11 bases fit TRBD1. The CDR3 runs to 16 residues. Unmatched junction bases numbered 5, after V lost 1 base and J lost 4 bases. Germline loops: CDR1 LGHNA, CDR2 YNFKEQ. Here the CDR3 reads CASSQAGQGARETQYF. The CDR3 nucleotides read TGTGCCAGCAGCCAAGCAGGACAGGGGGCAAGAGAGACCCAGTACTTC.

This clonotype has a handful of counts. The chain recombines TRBV5-4 with TRBJ2-7, with a weak D call TRBD2 (6 bases). The V gene lost 3 bases and the J gene lost 5 bases, with 15 bases spanning the gap. CDR3 length equals 14 residues. Germline CDR1 and CDR2: SGHNT and YYREEE (reference sequence). DNA for the CDR3: TGTGCCAGCAGCTCCTTGGGGGGTGCCAACGAGCAGTACTTC. Translating gives CASSSLGGANEQYF.

This clonotype was picked up many times. This chain links TRBV6-1 with TRBJ2-1; possibly TRBD2 for D (5 bases). CDR1 is MNHNS, CDR2 SASEGT, per germline. The CDR3 consists of 14 residues. V lost 3 bases to trimming and J lost 8 bases, with 14 bases between them. The CDR3 here is CASSDFGPRDEQFF. The CDR3 nucleotides read TGTGCCAGCAGTGATTTCGGGCCGAGGGATGAGCAGTTCTTC.

This sequence joins TRBV4-1 and TRBJ1-5, with no clear D. Germline CDR1 and CDR2: MGHRA and YSYEKL. Trimming removed 1 base at V and 4 bases at J, with 8 bases between. The CDR3 length is 14 residues. The CDR3 loop is CASSQVSGNQPQHF. CDR3 DNA: TGCGCCAGCAGCCAAGTGTCGGGGAATCAGCCCCAGCATTTT.

Only a few counts were recorded for this clonotype. The chain carries TRBV14 and TRBJ2-3; no firm D call. The V gene lost 9 bases and the J gene lost 3 bases, with 16 bases spanning the gap. Germline CDR1 is SGHDN and CDR2 is FVKESK. The CDR3 loop spans 14 amino acids. The CDR3 is CASSVLQITDTQYF. DNA of the CDR3: TGTGCCAGTTCGGTCCTACAGATTACAGATACGCAGTATTTT.

This clonotype was seen more than once but under ten times. The J gene is TRBJ2-3, the V gene TRBV6-2 or TRBV6-3; no clear D gene. Per germline, CDR1 MNHEY and CDR2 SVGEGT. V was clipped by 4 bases and J by 5 bases, with 7 bases between them. The CDR3 extends over 12 amino acids. The CDR3 here is CASSWAGDTQYF. DNA for the CDR3: TGTGCCAGCAGTTGGGCTGGAGATACGCAGTATTTT.